The next 26 T cell receptor beta chains were all read from a single sample in a study of blood T cell repertoires in COVID-19. Only in-frame clones appear in the TCRdb table, and some are missing; sequencing was by immunoSEQ multiplex PCR. This table has about 140,000 clones, about 82% appearing once. Sequencing was done on a sample of peripheral blood. These receptors all stem from a man in his fifties or sixties with acute or convalescent COVID-19.

The sample holds a few counts of this clone. The V call is TRBV5-4, the J call TRBJ2-6; TRBD1 is a possible D gene (6 bases). Germline CDR1 SGHNT, CDR2 YYREEE (reference sequence). The CDR3 has 15 residues. V dropped 2 bases and J dropped 2 bases, with 8 bases sitting between them. The CDR3 region is CASSFRQAGANVLTF. The CDR3 DNA sequence: TGTGCCAGCAGCTTTCGACAGGCTGGGGCCAACGTCCTGACTTTC.

This sequence joins TRBV19 and TRBJ1-2; 10 bases match TRBD1. This CDR3 has 13 amino acids. Germline V CDR1 and CDR2: LNHDA, SQIVND (reference sequence). Trimming cost V 5 bases and J 5 bases; bases outside gene matches: 2. CDR3 sequence reads: CASSGTGEYGYTF. In DNA, the CDR3 is TGTGCCAGTAGTGGGACAGGGGAATATGGCTACACCTTC.

This clone occurred a few times. The chain links TRBV27 to TRBJ1-1, with D uncertain. Trimming removed 10 bases at V and 6 bases at J, with 12 bases between. CDR1 and CDR2 from the germline V gene are MNHEY and SMNVEV (reference sequence). CDR3 length: 11 residues. CDR3 nucleotide sequence: TGTGCCACCACCGCCGGTTCTGAAGCTTTCTTT. Protein product: CATTAGSEAFF.

V gene TRBV10-2 combines with J gene TRBJ2-7, with a possible D match to TRBD2 (6 bases). Deletions cut 5 bases from V and 0 bases from J, with 11 bases between. CDR1 and CDR2 from the germline V gene are WSHSY and SAAADI. The CDR3 runs 14 residues. The CDR3 loop reads CASSLALYSYEQYF. CDR3 DNA: TGCGCCAGCAGTCTAGCGCTATACTCCTACGAGCAGTACTTC.

The chain links TRBV11-2 to TRBJ2-6; TRBD1 aligns across 7 bases. V lost 5 bases to trimming and J lost 4 bases; unmatched junction nucleotides: 8. The CDR3 sequence is 16 residues long. Germline CDR1 SGHAT, CDR2 FQNNGV. The CDR3 protein is CASSPPDRAGANVLTF. CDR3 nucleotide sequence: TGTGCCAGCAGCCCGCCCGACAGGGCCGGGGCCAACGTCCTGACTTTC.

This rearrangement joins TRBV4-1 to TRBJ1-2, with TRBD1 identical over 10 bases. V shed 4 bases and J 5 bases; nucleotides not matched to a gene: 7. CDR1 MGHRA and CDR2 YSYEKL come from the germline V gene. The CDR3 is 15 amino acids. This CDR3 reads CASSPYGTGVYGYTF. The CDR3 DNA reads TGCGCCAGCAGCCCATACGGGACAGGGGTTTATGGCTACACCTTC.

The chain has TRBV3-1 (or the pseudogene TRBV3-2) and TRBJ1-6, with D unclear. With 1 base removed from V and 16 bases from J, the gap between germline ends came to 14 bases. Germline CDR1 reads LGHDT; CDR2 reads YNNKEL (reference sequence). The CDR3 is 13 residues long. The CDR3 protein is CASSQGFSLYLHF. CDR3 DNA sequence: TGTGCCAGCAGCCAAGGGTTTTCCCTCTATCTCCACTTT.

This sequence joins TRBV2 and TRBJ1-2; D gene uncertain. Germline values: CDR1 SNHLY, CDR2 FYNNEI. The V end was cut by 3 bases, the J end by 4 bases, with 12 bases between. The CDR3 is 14 residues long. CDR3: CASSEPFGSYGYTF. CDR3 in DNA: TGTGCCAGCAGTGAGCCGTTTGGGAGCTATGGCTACACCTTC.

The chain has TRBV10-2 and TRBJ1-1, with D perhaps TRBD1 (5 bases). Trimming cost V 6 bases and J 1 base, with 9 bases left between them. Germline CDR1 reads WSHSY; CDR2 reads SAAADI. This CDR3 spans 13 amino acids. CDR3 nucleotides: TGCGCCAGCAGAGGACAACAGAACACTGAAGCTTTCTTT. Translation: CASRGQQNTEAFF.

V and J are TRBV7-3 and TRBJ1-1, with TRBD1 identical over 9 bases. The CDR3 runs 14 residues. Germline lookup yields CDR1 SGHTA and CDR2 FQGTGA. V was pared by 5 bases and J by 1 base, with 2 bases of the junction left unmatched. The CDR3, as DNA: TGTGCCAGCAGCGAGACAGGGGGGAACACTGAAGCTTTCTTT. This translates into CASSETGGNTEAFF.

Only a few counts were recorded for this clone. The chain is built from TRBV5-8 and TRBJ2-1, with 7 bases identical to TRBD1. Germline values: CDR1 SGHTS, CDR2 YDEGEE. V lost 0 bases to trimming and J lost 0 bases; unmatched junction nucleotides: 0. The CDR3 covers 15 residues. The CDR3 DNA reads as TGTGCCAGCAGCTTGGGACAGGGCTCCTACAATGAGCAGTTCTTC. This gives the protein CASSLGQGSYNEQFF. Drawing the rest from reference TRBV5-8 and TRBJ2-1, the complete variable domain is EAGVTQSPTHLIKTRGQQATLRCSPISGHTSVYWYQQALGLGLQFLLWYDEGEERNRGNFPPRFSGRQFPNYSSELNVNALELEDSALYLCASSLGQGSYNEQFFGPGTRLTVL.

J is TRBJ1-2 and V is TRBV10-3; maybe TRBD1 (5 bases). The CDR3 totals 14 residues. Germline assignment: CDR1 ENHRY and CDR2 SYGVKD. V lost 0 bases to trimming and J lost 8 bases, with 13 bases between them. CDR3: CAISESGPTWGYTF. The CDR3 region has the DNA TGTGCCATCAGTGAGTCGGGGCCCACTTGGGGCTACACCTTC.

This chain links TRBV3-1 (or the pseudogene TRBV3-2) with TRBJ2-3; 7 bases fit TRBD2. Germline V gives CDR1 LGHDT, CDR2 YNNKEL (reference sequence). Losses at the gene ends were 4 bases for V and 1 base for J; bases not matched to a gene: 5. The CDR3 length is 15 residues. The CDR3 spells CASSPRGVGTDTQYF. CDR3 coding DNA: TGTGCCAGCAGCCCTCGGGGGGTCGGCACAGATACGCAGTATTTT.

CDR3 amino acids: CSVVPGTGDFYGYTF. CDR3 nucleotide sequence: TGCAGCGTTGTTCCCGGGACAGGGGACTTTTATGGCTACACCTTC. This chain links TRBV29-1 with TRBJ1-2, with TRBD1 matching 10 bases. V trimming: 4 bases; J trimming: 5 bases; junction bases outside the gene matches: 10. Germline CDR1 reads SQVTM; CDR2 reads ANQGSEA. This CDR3 comprises 15 residues.

This chain joins TRBV24-1 and TRBJ2-1; 7 bases line up with TRBD2. Germline CDR1 is KGHDR and CDR2 is SFDVKD. CDR3 size: 15 residues. V lost 3 bases to trimming and J lost 5 bases; unmatched junction nucleotides: 6. The DNA for the CDR3 is TGTGCCACCAGTGATCCGAGCGGGAACGACAATGAGCAGTTCTTC. It yields the protein CATSDPSGNDNEQFF.

The gene calls are TRBV30 and TRBJ2-1, with TRBD2 matching 7 bases. V was clipped by 2 bases and J by 7 bases; unmatched bases: 8. The CDR3 runs to 14 residues. Per germline, CDR1 GTSNPN and CDR2 SVGIG (reference sequence). The CDR3 region has the DNA TGTGCCTGGAGTCGGGGGAGGGAAGTTAATGAGCAGTTCTTC. Translation gives CAWSRGREVNEQFF.

The V gene is TRBV30, the J gene TRBJ2-7, with D possibly TRBD1 on 6 matching bases. CDR3 size: 11 residues. Germline loops: CDR1 GTSNPN, CDR2 SVGIG (reference sequence). V lost 4 bases and J lost 13, with 17 bases in between. CDR3 in amino acids: CAWTKGHTTYF. The CDR3 nucleotides are TGTGCCTGGACAAAGGGACACACAACATACTTC.

This clone was recorded a few times. J is TRBJ1-6 and V is TRBV5-1, with TRBD1 as a possible D gene (5 bases). Trimming removed 2 bases at V and 8 bases at J, with 17 bases between. The germline gives CDR1 SGHRS, CDR2 YFSETQ. CDR3 length: 16 residues. CDR3 protein: CASSFDGTIGYSPLHF. For the CDR3, the DNA is TGCGCCAGCAGCTTTGACGGGACTATAGGTTATTCACCCCTCCACTTT. Supplemented by reference TRBV5-1 and TRBJ1-6, the full variable domain reads KAGVTQTPRYLIKTRGQQVTLSCSPISGHRSVSWYQQTPGQGLQFLFEYFSETQRNKGNFPGRFSGRQFSNSRSEMNVSTLELGDSALYLCASSFDGTIGYSPLHFGNGTRLTVT.

This clone was seen only a few times. The chain uses TRBV14 and TRBJ2-7; TRBD1 matches at 9 bases. The germline V gene encodes CDR1 SGHDN and CDR2 FVKESK. The CDR3 consists of 15 residues. With 3 bases clipped from V and 3 bases from J, the junction kept 6 bases outside the gene matches. CDR3 loop: CASSHVLDRGYEQYF. For the CDR3, the DNA is TGTGCCAGCAGCCACGTCCTGGACAGGGGCTACGAGCAGTACTTC.

In this sample, this clone turned up a few times. The CDR3 reads CASSRDSQHYGYTF. CDR3 DNA sequence: TGTGCCAGCAGCCGGGACAGCCAACATTATGGCTACACCTTC. The chain has TRBV6-4 and TRBJ1-2; the match to TRBD1 covers 7 bases. The germline V gene has CDR1 MRHNA and CDR2 SNTAGT. CDR3 length: 14 residues. Trimming removed 6 bases from V and 5 bases from J; junction bases left unmatched: 9.

The chain has TRBV29-1 and TRBJ2-7; 7 positions agree with TRBD2. CDR3 length equals 12 residues. The J segment lost 5 bases and the V segment lost 5 bases, leaving 6 bases of the junction unmatched. Per germline, CDR1 SQVTM and CDR2 ANQGSEA. CDR3 protein: CSVSGNGNEQYF. DNA for the CDR3: TGCAGCGTTAGCGGGAACGGGAACGAGCAGTACTTC.

This rearrangement joins TRBV19 to TRBJ2-7, with TRBD1 as a possible D gene (6 bases). This CDR3 spans 13 amino acids. The V and J ends lost 3 bases and 5 bases respectively, with 11 bases between them. CDR1 and CDR2 (germline): LNHDA, SQIVND (reference sequence). The CDR3 sequence is CASSMRTVNEQYF. The CDR3 nucleotides are TGTGCCAGTAGTATGCGGACAGTCAACGAGCAGTACTTC.

The CDR3 loop reads CAWSPQGLDNSPLHF. As DNA, the CDR3 is TGTGCCTGGAGTCCACAGGGGCTTGATAATTCACCCCTCCACTTT. The chain joins TRBV30 to TRBJ1-6; 7 positions agree with TRBD1. V was clipped by 2 bases and J by 5 bases; unmatched bases: 6. Germline V CDR1 and CDR2: GTSNPN, SVGIG (reference sequence). CDR3 length: 15 residues.

This rearrangement joins TRBV4-1 to TRBJ1-5, with unresolved D. Germline V lookup: CDR1 MGHRA, CDR2 YSYEKL. The CDR3 covers 15 residues. Trimming removed 0 bases from V and 2 bases from J, with 8 bases in between. CDR3 bases: TGCGCCAGCAGCCAAGATGGTCAGGGCAATCAGCCCCAGCATTTT. Residues: CASSQDGQGNQPQHF.

The chain joins TRBV25-1 to TRBJ1-2; no clear D. Deletions cut 3 bases from V and 5 bases from J, with 10 bases between. The CDR3 contains 13 residues. Per germline, CDR1 MGHDK and CDR2 SYGVNS. CDR3 in DNA: TGTGCCAGCAGTGATATGAGGACTTATGGCTACACCTTC. Protein sequence: CASSDMRTYGYTF.

The chain recombines TRBV28 with TRBJ1-2; D is unclear. This CDR3 is built from 16 residues. Germline V CDR1 and CDR2: MDHEN, SYDVKM. Trimming removed 5 bases from V and 0 bases from J, with 16 bases in between. The CDR3 bases are TGTGCCAGCAGTCCCCAGAAGAGGAGGGCTAACTATGGCTACACCTTC. Translated: CASSPQKRRANYGYTF.